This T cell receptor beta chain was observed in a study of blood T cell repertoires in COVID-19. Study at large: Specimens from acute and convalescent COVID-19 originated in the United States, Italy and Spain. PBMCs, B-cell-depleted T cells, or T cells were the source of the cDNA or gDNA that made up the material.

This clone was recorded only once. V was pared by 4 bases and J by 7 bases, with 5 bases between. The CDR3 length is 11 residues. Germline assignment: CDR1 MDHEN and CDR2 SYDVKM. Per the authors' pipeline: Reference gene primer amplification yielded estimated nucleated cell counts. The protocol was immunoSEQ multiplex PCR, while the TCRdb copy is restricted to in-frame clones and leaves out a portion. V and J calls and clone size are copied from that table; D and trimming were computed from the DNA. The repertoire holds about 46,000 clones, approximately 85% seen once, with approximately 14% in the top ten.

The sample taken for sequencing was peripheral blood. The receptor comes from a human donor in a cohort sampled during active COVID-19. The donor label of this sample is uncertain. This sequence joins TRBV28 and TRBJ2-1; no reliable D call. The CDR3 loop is CASSSGNEQFF. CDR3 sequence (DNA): TGTGCCAGCAGTTCCGGGAATGAGCAGTTCTTC.